These 2 T cell receptor beta chains were sequenced from one sample in a study of cytomegalovirus exposure and HLA in healthy donors. Vbeta (60) and Jbeta (13) primers were used in the PCR. Sequencing was performed with immunoSEQ multiplex PCR; in TCRdb, only in-frame clones are kept and a portion is missing. In the table there are around 120,000 clones, more than 65% of which are singletons. Material: PBMCs. These receptors originate from a human donor in good health.

The sample holds a few counts of this clone. This sequence joins TRBV15 and TRBJ2-1; 9 nucleotides line up with TRBD2. Trimming at V came to 1 base and at J to 4 bases, leaving 2 bases not matched to a gene. This CDR3 region has 15 residues. The V gene's germline CDR1 is LNHNV and CDR2 YYDKDF (reference sequence). CDR3 sequence reads: CATSRGLAEYNEQFF. Here the CDR3 DNA reads TGTGCCACCAGCAGAGGACTAGCGGAATACAATGAGCAGTTCTTC.

The V and J genes are TRBV10-3 and TRBJ2-3; D is ambiguous. Germline V gene data show CDR1 as ENHRY and CDR2 as SYGVKD. This CDR3 has 15 residues. Trimming shortened V by 2 bases and J by 1 base, and 10 bases separated the two germline ends. The CDR3, as DNA: TGTGCCATCAGTGAGACGGGTTCCGGCACAGATACGCAGTATTTT. Residues: CAISETGSGTDTQYF.